This T cell receptor (beta chain) was identified during a study of T cells in tuberculosis. At study entry, adolescents had tuberculin skin tests and IGRA screening. The V end was cut by 7 bases, the J end by 4 bases, with 17 bases between. Germline V gene lookup returns CDR1 SGHRS and CDR2 YFSETQ. This CDR3 has 14 amino acids. Here immunoSEQ multiplex PCR was the method, and the copy in TCRdb shows in-frame clones only, minus some. Among about 30,000 clones listed, roughly 89% were seen once. The sequence was obtained from a donor aged 10-30 years with latent tuberculosis or without tuberculosis infection. Sequencing input: PBMCs. The chain joins TRBV5-1 to TRBJ1-1; tentative D call: TRBD1 (5 bases). The chain's CDR3 is CASSTGSVGTEAFF. CDR3 bases: TGCGCCAGCTCTACAGGCTCCGTGGGCACTGAAGCTTTCTTT.